The 4 T cell receptor beta chains below were found in one sample sequenced in a study of STAT3 mutations in large granular lymphocyte leukemia. Points from the study as a whole: Every T-LGLL patient had at least one immunodominant TCRbeta clonotype.

No antigen is known for these receptors. The repertoire was sequenced with immunoSEQ multiplex PCR; TCRdb's copy has only in-frame clones and lacks some. The table includes tens of thousands of clones, about 95% detected once. Sequences were obtained from peripheral blood mononuclear cells. These receptors originate from a man aged 40-50 years with T-cell large granular lymphocyte leukemia. Some clones in this sample may be carry-over from other donors' samples.

The genes are TRBV30 and TRBJ2-5; TRBD1 aligns across 8 bases. The CDR3 sequence is 15 residues long. Germline CDR1 GTSNPN, CDR2 SVGIG (reference sequence). Unmatched junction bases numbered 5, after V lost 0 bases and J lost 2 bases. CDR3 protein: CAWSVLGTGQETQYF. CDR3 nucleotide sequence: TGTGCCTGGAGTGTATTGGGGACAGGACAAGAGACCCAGTACTTC.

This sequence joins TRBV7-9 and TRBJ1-5, with D possibly being TRBD1 (6 bases). Germline CDR1 and CDR2: SEHNR and FQNEAQ (reference sequence). V lost 1 base and J 5 bases, leaving 9 bases between the germline ends. This CDR3 spans 14 amino acids. DNA for the CDR3: TGTGCCAGCAGCTTAGACAGGGAGGATCAGCCCCAGCATTTT. Amino acids: CASSLDREDQPQHF.

The chain uses TRBV9 and TRBJ1-1, with D unclear. The V end was cut by 4 bases, the J end by 3 bases, with 7 bases between. CDR1 and CDR2 (germline): SGDLS, YYNGEE. This CDR3 region has 12 residues. CDR3 region: CASSPLDTEAFF. DNA of the CDR3: TGTGCCAGCAGCCCCTTGGACACTGAAGCTTTCTTT.

This sequence joins TRBV28 and TRBJ1-2; no definite D call. CDR3 length: 12 residues. Between the trimmed V and J ends, which lost 1 base and 8 bases, there was a span of 8 bases. The germline V gene has CDR1 MDHEN and CDR2 SYDVKM. Here the CDR3 reads CASSLSAEGYTF. CDR3 in DNA: TGTGCCAGCAGTTTATCGGCAGAGGGCTACACCTTC.